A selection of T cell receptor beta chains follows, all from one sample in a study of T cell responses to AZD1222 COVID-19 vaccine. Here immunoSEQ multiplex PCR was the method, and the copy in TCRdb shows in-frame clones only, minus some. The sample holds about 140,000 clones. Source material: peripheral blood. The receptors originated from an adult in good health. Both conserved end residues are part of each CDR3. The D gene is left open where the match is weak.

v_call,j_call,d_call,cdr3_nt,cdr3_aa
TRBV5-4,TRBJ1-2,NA,TGTGCCAGCAGCTTGGGAGGGACCCACCTCTATGGCTACACCTTC,CASSLGGTHLYGYTF
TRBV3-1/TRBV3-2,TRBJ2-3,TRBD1,TGTGCCAGCAGCAGGGGGACAGGGGGCACAGATACGCAGTATTTT,CASSRGTGGTDTQYF
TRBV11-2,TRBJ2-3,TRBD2,TGTGCCAGCAGCTTAGCGGGGGGGCCCTCCGGAGATACGCAGTATTTT,CASSLAGGPSGDTQYF
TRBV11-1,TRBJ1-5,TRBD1,TGTGCCAGCAGTTCGGACAGGAGCAATCAGCCCCAGCATTTT,CASSSDRSNQPQHF
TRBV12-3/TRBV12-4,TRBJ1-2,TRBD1,TGTGCCAGCAGTTTGGAGGGACAGGGGCGCACCTTC,CASSLEGQGRTF
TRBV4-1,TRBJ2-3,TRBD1,TGCGCCAGCAGCCTTTACGGACAGGGGTCAGATACGCAGTATTTT,CASSLYGQGSDTQYF
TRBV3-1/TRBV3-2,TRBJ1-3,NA,TGTGCCAGCAGCCGGACGTCTAGGGGAAACACCATATATTTT,CASSRTSRGNTIYF
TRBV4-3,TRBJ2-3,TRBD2,TGCGCCAGCAGCCGAGGCCTCCAGCGGGGGCCCGGGGGTACGCAGTATTTT,CASSRGLQRGPGGTQYF
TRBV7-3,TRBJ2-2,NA,TGTGCCAGCAGCCAAACGGGGCGGGGGCGCACCGGGGAGCTGTTTTTT,CASSQTGRGRTGELFF
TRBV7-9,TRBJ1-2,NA,TGTGCCAGCAGCTTAGGAACTAACTATGGCTACACCTTC,CASSLGTNYGYTF
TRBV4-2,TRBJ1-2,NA,TGTGCCAGCAGCCAAGACCCAGGGAAGTTTGGCTACACCTTC,CASSQDPGKFGYTF
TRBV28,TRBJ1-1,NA,TGTGCCAGCAGCTACTCGCGGGGGAGGGGGAACACTGAAGCTTTCTTT,CASSYSRGRGNTEAFF
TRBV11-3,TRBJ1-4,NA,TGTGCCAGCAGCCTAAGGTCCGGACTTAATGAAAAACTGTTTTTT,CASSLRSGLNEKLFF
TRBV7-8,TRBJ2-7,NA,TGTGCCAGCAGCCCCCTTGGGGCGGACGAGCAGTACTTC,CASSPLGADEQYF
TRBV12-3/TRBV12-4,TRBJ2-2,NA,TGTGCCAGCAACTATGGACCCGGGGAGCTGTTTTTT,CASNYGPGELFF
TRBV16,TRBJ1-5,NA,TGTGCCAGCAGCCAAGGAGGGACGGGTAGCAATCAGCCCCAGCATTTT,CASSQGGTGSNQPQHF
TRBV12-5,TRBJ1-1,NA,TGTGCTAGTGGTATTTACACTGAAGCTTTCTTT,CASGIYTEAFF
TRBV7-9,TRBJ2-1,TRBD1,TGTGCCAGCAGCTTCCCCCTCTCGGGACAGAATTCCTACAATGAGCAGTTCTTC,CASSFPLSGQNSYNEQFF
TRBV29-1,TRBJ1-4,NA,TGCAGCGTTGAAGGGAGGGGCGTCGGGGAAAAACTGTTTTTT,CSVEGRGVGEKLFF
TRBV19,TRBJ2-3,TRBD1,TGTGCCAGTAGTGACAGGGGAAGAGATACGCAGTATTTT,CASSDRGRDTQYF
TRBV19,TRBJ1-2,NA,TGTGCCAGTAGTTTGGAGGCGGCTTATGGCTACACCTTC,CASSLEAAYGYTF
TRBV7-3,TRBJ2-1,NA,TGTGCCAGCAGCTTCCAAGGGACTCTCTTGGGAGAGCAGTTCTTC,CASSFQGTLLGEQFF
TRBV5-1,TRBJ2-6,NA,TGCGCCAGCAGCTTAGTCCTGCTCTCTGGGGCCAACGTCCTGACTTTC,CASSLVLLSGANVLTF
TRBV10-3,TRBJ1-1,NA,TGTGCCATCAGTGATACAGGGGAAGCTTTCTTT,CAISDTGEAFF
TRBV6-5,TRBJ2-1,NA,TGTGCCAGCAGGAACGGGGCGGGTGAGCAGTTCTTC,CASRNGAGEQFF
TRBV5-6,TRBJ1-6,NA,TGTGCCAGCAGCTTGGACAAGGTTTCACCCCTCCACTTT,CASSLDKVSPLHF
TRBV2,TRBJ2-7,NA,TGTGCCAGCAGTGAATTAGGGGCAGGGTACGAGCAGTACTTC,CASSELGAGYEQYF
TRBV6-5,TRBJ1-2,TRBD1,TGTGCCAGCAGTAGGACAGGGGATTATGGCTACACCTTC,CASSRTGDYGYTF